Listed below are T cell receptor beta chains from one sample, sequenced in a study of blood T cell repertoires in COVID-19. The data were produced by immunoSEQ multiplex PCR, yet TCRdb's version contains in-frame clones alone and is incomplete. The sample includes a few hundred thousand clones, 90% of them seen just once. Sequencing was carried out using peripheral blood. These TCRs come from a woman between 25 and 40 years old with COVID-19, enrolled during active disease. Both conserved end residues are part of each CDR3. A D gene is named only where the DNA matches it firmly. Not all rows give a size; the values are once, few, many and, for expanded clones, a class.

-,TRBV27,15,TRBJ2-7,-,CASSLSIAGSYEQYF,TGTGCCAGCAGTTTATCGATCGCCGGCTCCTACGAGCAGTACTTC
-,TRBV12-3/TRBV12-4,13,TRBJ1-1,-,CASSLTGNTEAFF,TGTGCCAGCAGTTTGACGGGAAACACTGAAGCTTTCTTT
-,TRBV7-2,14,TRBJ1-2,-,CASSPRGPLTGYTF,TGTGCCAGCAGCCCGCGAGGGCCTCTAACGGGCTACACCTTC
TRBD1,TRBV6-5,14,TRBJ2-7,-,CASSPRDRGDEQYF,TGTGCCAGCAGTCCGAGGGACAGGGGCGACGAGCAGTACTTC
-,TRBV30,13,TRBJ2-5,-,CAWSPTGLETQYF,TGTGCCTGGAGCCCCACAGGGTTAGAGACCCAGTACTTC
-,TRBV4-1,13,TRBJ2-2,-,CASSQVATGELFF,TGCGCCAGCAGCCAAGTGGCCACCGGGGAGCTGTTTTTT
TRBD1,TRBV2,14,TRBJ1-5,once,CASTEGTGAQPQHF,TGTGCCAGCACCGAAGGGACAGGGGCTCAGCCCCAGCATTTT
TRBD1,TRBV4-1,16,TRBJ1-1,-,CASSQGQGAMNTEAFF,TGCGCCAGCAGCCAAGGACAGGGAGCGATGAACACTGAAGCTTTCTTT
-,TRBV19,13,TRBJ2-5,once,CASSTQGGETQYF,TGTGCCAGTAGTACCCAGGGTGGGGAGACCCAGTACTTC
TRBD2,TRBV7-2,14,TRBJ2-3,-,CASSLILAADTQYF,TGTGCCAGCAGCTTAATACTAGCGGCAGATACGCAGTATTTT
-,TRBV6-1,13,TRBJ1-5,-,CASSDRGNQPQHF,TGTGCCAGCAGTGACAGGGGTAATCAGCCCCAGCATTTT
-,TRBV6-5,15,TRBJ1-2,-,CASSYSTLGNYGYTF,TGTGCCAGCAGTTACTCGACACTTGGGAACTATGGCTACACCTTC
TRBD1,TRBV6-9,14,TRBJ2-7,-,CATSVTGTEYEQYF,TGTGCCACCAGCGTGACAGGGACGGAGTACGAGCAGTACTTC
-,TRBV27,13,TRBJ2-7,-,CASSQGLDYEQYF,TGTGCCAGCAGTCAGGGTCTAGACTACGAGCAGTACTTC
-,TRBV28,16,TRBJ2-3,-,CASSLGASGSTDTQYF,TGTGCCAGCAGTTTAGGGGCGAGCGGGAGCACAGATACGCAGTATTTT
-,TRBV2,11,TRBJ2-7,-,CASLRGTQQYF,TGTGCCAGCCTTCGCGGGACCCAGCAGTACTTC
-,TRBV2,13,TRBJ2-3,-,CALTGGGMDTQYF,TGTGCCCTTACGGGTGGAGGGATGGATACGCAGTATTTT
TRBD2,TRBV7-2,17,TRBJ2-1,-,CASSLEDGGRLGNEQFF,TGTGCCAGCAGCTTAGAAGATGGCGGGAGGCTGGGGAATGAGCAGTTCTTC
-,TRBV5-1,15,TRBJ1-6,few,CASSVTEPHNSPLHF,TGCGCCAGCAGCGTGACAGAACCGCATAATTCACCCCTCCACTTT
TRBD2,TRBV5-1,16,TRBJ2-1,-,CASSPDTSGAPNEQFF,TGCGCCAGCAGCCCCGATACTAGCGGGGCACCAAATGAGCAGTTCTTC
-,TRBV28,15,TRBJ1-1,once,CASSSPGRAGTEAFF,TGTGCCAGCAGTTCCCCCGGGAGGGCTGGCACTGAAGCTTTCTTT
-,TRBV11-2,18,TRBJ2-3,-,CASSFLTPTGPVTDTQYF,TGTGCCAGCAGCTTCCTCACCCCGACAGGCCCTGTCACAGATACGCAGTATTTT
TRBD1,TRBV24-1,13,TRBJ1-1,-,CASPTGVNTEAFF,TGTGCCAGCCCCACAGGGGTGAACACTGAAGCTTTCTTT
TRBD2,TRBV5-1,15,TRBJ2-7,-,CASREVTSGAREQYF,TGCGCCAGCAGGGAGGTGACTAGCGGTGCGCGGGAGCAGTACTTC
TRBD2,TRBV2,15,TRBJ2-7,-,CASSETGASGYEQYF,TGTGCCAGCAGTGAAACGGGGGCTAGCGGGTACGAGCAGTACTTC
TRBD2,TRBV4-1,17,TRBJ2-5,once,CASSQGGRSGAQETQYF,TGCGCCAGCAGCCAAGGAGGGAGGAGCGGGGCCCAAGAGACCCAGTACTTC